This T cell receptor (beta chain) was recovered during a study of cytomegalovirus exposure and HLA in healthy donors (dated by TCRdb to between 2016 and 2019). Broadly, across the study: According to a later analysis, the 120 validation repertoires were produced on the same platform as the 600 to 850 repertoires of the first cohort. A separate validation cohort of roughly 130 different subjects was used in addition to the roughly 640-subject first cohort. High-throughput TCR immunosequencing, statistical association of individual TCRs with disease status, and machine learning were combined to predict cytomegalovirus infection status. The aim of the study was to test whether cataloging public T cell receptors could identify signatures of past pathogen exposure. Study-level results and caveats: A later analysis had no HLA typing for the validation cohort, so co-occurrence there was scored across all 130 or so repertoires. In both the original and validation cohorts, the classifier was reported to diagnose cytomegalovirus status with high specificity and sensitivity. According to the authors, the approach could potentially be generalized to other disease states and immunological phenotypes. In the study, roughly 160 TCR beta chains were listed as associated with cytomegalovirus. Most TCR sequences were seen in very few donors, while some public TCRs were found in many individuals. In a later analysis, TCRs clustered in the first cohort were found to also tend to co-occur in the 120 or so validation repertoires, with 90% to 95% of cluster scores above 0. In vitro tests confirmed that three of the cytomegalovirus-associated TCR beta chains recognize cytomegalovirus antigens.

The germline V gene (reference sequence) supplies CDR1 SEHNR and CDR2 FQNEAQ. V is clipped by 1 base and J by 5 bases, and the sequence between their germline boundaries is 14 bases long. Taken from cysteine to phenylalanine, the CDR3 has 15 residues. The CDR3 DNA has 45 bases and is translated from base 1. In the case of this clone: Its antigen is unknown. Per-base quality was not reported, and no clone a single base away is much larger than it.

The donors belonged to the validation cohort of 120 subjects, which was separate from the approximately 660-subject first cohort. Receptor amplification or capture employed the immunoSEQ multiplex PCR assay. In the authors' own workflow: To diagnose cytomegalovirus status from the catalog of TCR beta chain sequences, a statistical classification framework was built. The table was pulled from immuneACCESS by TCRdb, which kept in-frame rearrangements only. Such tables lose some clones; where checked, under half of the loss comes from unresolved V genes, and the rest has no known cause. The V and J calls and clone size come from that table; D and trimming were worked out from the DNA. The sample table lists some 180,000 clones, approximately 86% of them with a count of one. The ten most abundant clones make up more than 5.5% of the sample.

The source of this sequence is a man aged 25 to 45 in good health and CMV-seropositive. The sample comprised PBMCs. The V and J genes are TRBV7-9 and TRBJ1-2, with the D gene not confidently named. CDR3 reads: CASSLDRSLVYGYTF. In nucleotide form, the sequence is TGTGCCAGCAGCTTAGATCGTAGCCTCGTTTATGGCTACACCTTC.